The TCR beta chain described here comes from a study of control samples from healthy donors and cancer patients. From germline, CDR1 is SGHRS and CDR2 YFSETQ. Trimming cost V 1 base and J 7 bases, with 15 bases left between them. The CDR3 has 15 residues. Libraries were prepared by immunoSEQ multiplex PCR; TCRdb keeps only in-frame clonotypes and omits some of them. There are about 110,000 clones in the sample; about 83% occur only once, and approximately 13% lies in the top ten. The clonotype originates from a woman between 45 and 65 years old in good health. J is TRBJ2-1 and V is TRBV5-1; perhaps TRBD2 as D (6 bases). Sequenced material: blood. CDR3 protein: CASSLRDGGINEQFF. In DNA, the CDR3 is TGCGCCAGCAGCTTGCGAGACGGGGGTATAAATGAGCAGTTCTTC.